This T cell receptor beta chain is drawn from a study of blood T cell repertoires in COVID-19. Per the germline V gene, CDR1 is MNHEY and CDR2 is SMNVEV (reference sequence). CDR3 length: 15 residues. Trimming cost V 5 bases and J 3 bases; bases outside gene matches: 8. The table came from immunoSEQ multiplex PCR; TCRdb's copy has only in-frame clones and leaves some out. The sample records over 100,000 clones, about 85% being singletons. Sequencing was done on a sample of peripheral blood. The clonotype was recovered from a man aged 40-49 years with acute or convalescent COVID-19. This chain uses TRBV27 with TRBJ1-2, with 8 nucleotides matching TRBD1. The CDR3 loop reads CASSPRTGLDYGYTF. The CDR3 DNA reads as TGTGCCAGCAGTCCAAGGACAGGGTTGGACTATGGCTACACCTTC.